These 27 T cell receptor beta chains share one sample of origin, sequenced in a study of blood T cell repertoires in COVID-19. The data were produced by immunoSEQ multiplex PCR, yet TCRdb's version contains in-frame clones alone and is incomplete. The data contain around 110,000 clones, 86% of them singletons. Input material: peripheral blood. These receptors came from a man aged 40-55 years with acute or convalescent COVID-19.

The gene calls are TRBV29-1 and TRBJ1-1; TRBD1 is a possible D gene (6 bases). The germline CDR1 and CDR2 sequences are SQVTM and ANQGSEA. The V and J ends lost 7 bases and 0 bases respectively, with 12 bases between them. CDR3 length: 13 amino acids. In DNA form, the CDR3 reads TGCAGCGCAACGGACAGTATGAACACTGAAGCTTTCTTT. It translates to CSATDSMNTEAFF.

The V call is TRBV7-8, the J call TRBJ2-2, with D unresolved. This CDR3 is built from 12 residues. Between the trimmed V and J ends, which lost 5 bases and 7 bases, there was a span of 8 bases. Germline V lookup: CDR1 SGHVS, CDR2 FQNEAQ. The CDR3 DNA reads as TGTGCCAGCAGCCTCTCCGTCGGGGAGCTGTTTTTT. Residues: CASSLSVGELFF.

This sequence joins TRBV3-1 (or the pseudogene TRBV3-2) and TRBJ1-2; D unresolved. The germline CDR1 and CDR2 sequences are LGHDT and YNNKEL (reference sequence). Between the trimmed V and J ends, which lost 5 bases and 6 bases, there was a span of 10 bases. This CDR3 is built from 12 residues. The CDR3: CASSVVGDGYTF. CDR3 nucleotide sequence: TGTGCCAGCAGCGTGGTCGGGGATGGCTACACCTTC.

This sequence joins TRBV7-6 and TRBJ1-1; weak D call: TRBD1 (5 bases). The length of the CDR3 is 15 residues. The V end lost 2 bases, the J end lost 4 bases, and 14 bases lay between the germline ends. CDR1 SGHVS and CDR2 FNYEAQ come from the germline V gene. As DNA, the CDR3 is TGTGCCAGCAGCTTATTGGCGGGGGAGGGCACTGAAGCTTTCTTT. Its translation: CASSLLAGEGTEAFF.

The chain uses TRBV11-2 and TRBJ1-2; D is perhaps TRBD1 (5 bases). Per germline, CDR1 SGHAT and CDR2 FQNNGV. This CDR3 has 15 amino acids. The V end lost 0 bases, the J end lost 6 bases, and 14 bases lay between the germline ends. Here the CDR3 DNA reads TGTGCCAGCAGCTTAGATGAAGCCAGGGCCCATGGCTACACCTTC. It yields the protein CASSLDEARAHGYTF.

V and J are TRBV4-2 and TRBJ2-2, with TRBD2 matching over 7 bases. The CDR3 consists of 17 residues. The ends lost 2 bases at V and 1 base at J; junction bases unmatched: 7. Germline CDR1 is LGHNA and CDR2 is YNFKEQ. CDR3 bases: TGTGCCAGCAGCCAACGACTAGCATCTGTGAACACCGGGGAGCTGTTTTTT. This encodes CASSQRLASVNTGELFF.

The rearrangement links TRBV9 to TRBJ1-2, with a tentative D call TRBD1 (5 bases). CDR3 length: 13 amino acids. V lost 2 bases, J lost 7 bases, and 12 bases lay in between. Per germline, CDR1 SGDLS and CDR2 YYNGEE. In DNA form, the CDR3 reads TGTGCCAGCAGCGTCTTGCAGGGTCGTGGCTACACCTTC. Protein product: CASSVLQGRGYTF. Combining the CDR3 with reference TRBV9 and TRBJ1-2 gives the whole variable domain DSGVTQTPKHLITATGQRVTLRCSPRSGDLSVYWYQQSLDQGLQFLIQYYNGEERAKGNILERFSAQQFPDLHSELNLSSLELGDSALYFCASSVLQGRGYTFGSGTRLTVV.

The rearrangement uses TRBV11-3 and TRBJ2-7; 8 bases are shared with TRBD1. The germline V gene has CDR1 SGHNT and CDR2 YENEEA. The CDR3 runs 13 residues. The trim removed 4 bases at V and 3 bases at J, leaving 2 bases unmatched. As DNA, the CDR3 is TGTGCCAGCAGCTCCGGGACAGGCTACGAGCAGTACTTC. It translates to CASSSGTGYEQYF.

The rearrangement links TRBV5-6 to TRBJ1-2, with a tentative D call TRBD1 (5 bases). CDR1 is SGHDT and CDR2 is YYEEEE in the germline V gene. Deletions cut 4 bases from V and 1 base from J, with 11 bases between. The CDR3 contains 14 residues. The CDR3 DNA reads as TGTGCCAGCAGCCCAGGGACTGATAACTATGGCTACACCTTC. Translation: CASSPGTDNYGYTF.

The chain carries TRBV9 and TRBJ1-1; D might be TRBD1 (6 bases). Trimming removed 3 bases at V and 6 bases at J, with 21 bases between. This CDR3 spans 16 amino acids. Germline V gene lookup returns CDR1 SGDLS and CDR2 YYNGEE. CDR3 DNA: TGTGCCAGCAGCGAAGGGACAACCCCGATTCAGGCTGAAGCTTTCTTT. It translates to CASSEGTTPIQAEAFF.

The CDR3 is CASSPIGTGESSYNSPLHF. CDR3 bases: TGTGCCAGCAGCCCCATCGGGACAGGGGAAAGCTCCTATAATTCACCCCTCCACTTT. The rearrangement links TRBV4-2 to TRBJ1-6, with 10 bases aligning to TRBD1. The CDR3 covers 19 residues. Germline V gene data show CDR1 as LGHNA and CDR2 as YNFKEQ. V shed 4 bases, J shed 0 bases, and the junction held 9 bases outside the gene matches.

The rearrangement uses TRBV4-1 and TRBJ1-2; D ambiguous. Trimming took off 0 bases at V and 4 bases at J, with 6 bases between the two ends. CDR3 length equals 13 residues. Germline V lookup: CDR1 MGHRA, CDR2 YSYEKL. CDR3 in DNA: TGCGCCAGCAGCCAAGATCGGGGCTATGGCTACACCTTC. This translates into CASSQDRGYGYTF.

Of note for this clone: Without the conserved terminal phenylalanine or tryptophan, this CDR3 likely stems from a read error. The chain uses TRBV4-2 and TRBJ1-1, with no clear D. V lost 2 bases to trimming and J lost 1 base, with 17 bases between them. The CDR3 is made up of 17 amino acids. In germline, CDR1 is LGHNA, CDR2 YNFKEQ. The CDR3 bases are TGTGCCAGCAGCCAATTCCGGGTGGCAGCCAAGAACACTGAAGCTTTCCTT. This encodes CASSQFRVAAKNTEAFL.

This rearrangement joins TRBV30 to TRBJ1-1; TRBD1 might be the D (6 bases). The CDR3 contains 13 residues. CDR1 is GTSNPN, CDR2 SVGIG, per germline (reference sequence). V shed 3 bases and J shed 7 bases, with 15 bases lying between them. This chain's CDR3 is CAWREGQYGEAFF. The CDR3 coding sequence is TGTGCCTGGAGGGAAGGACAGTACGGTGAAGCTTTCTTT.

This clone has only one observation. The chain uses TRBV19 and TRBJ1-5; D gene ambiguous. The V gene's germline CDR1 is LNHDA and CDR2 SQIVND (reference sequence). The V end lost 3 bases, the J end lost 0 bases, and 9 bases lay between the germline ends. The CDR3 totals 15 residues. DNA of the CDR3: TGTGCCAGTAGTATGGAGGGAGGTAGCAATCAGCCCCAGCATTTT. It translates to CASSMEGGSNQPQHF.

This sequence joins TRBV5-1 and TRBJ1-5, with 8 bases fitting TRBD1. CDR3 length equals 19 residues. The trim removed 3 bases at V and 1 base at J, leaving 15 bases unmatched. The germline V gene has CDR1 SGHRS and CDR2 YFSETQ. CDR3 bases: TGCGCCAGCAGCTGCCCTGGGGGGCAGGGGGCGTACAGCAATCAGCCCCAGCATTTT. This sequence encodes CASSCPGGQGAYSNQPQHF.

CDR3: CASSPTGTANTEAFF. DNA of the CDR3: TGCGCCAGCAGCCCCACTGGGACAGCGAACACTGAAGCTTTCTTT. V is TRBV5-1 and J is TRBJ1-1; TRBD1 matches at 7 bases. This CDR3 is 15 amino acids long. J gave up 1 base and V 4 bases, and 7 bases lay outside the gene matches. Germline V lookup: CDR1 SGHRS, CDR2 YFSETQ. Looking up the rest from reference TRBV5-1 and TRBJ1-1 gives the full variable domain: KAGVTQTPRYLIKTRGQQVTLSCSPISGHRSVSWYQQTPGQGLQFLFEYFSETQRNKGNFPGRFSGRQFSNSRSEMNVSTLELGDSALYLCASSPTGTANTEAFFGQGTRLTVV.

The CDR3: CASSREDSQETQYF. The CDR3 region has the DNA TGTGCCAGCAGCCGCGAGGACAGCCAAGAGACCCAGTACTTC. V and J are TRBV7-9 and TRBJ2-5; possibly TRBD1 for D (6 bases). V was pared by 5 bases and J by 1 base, with 11 bases between. Germline V gene sequence: CDR1 SEHNR, CDR2 FQNEAQ (reference sequence). This CDR3 spans 14 amino acids. The complete variable domain, with remaining parts taken from reference TRBV7-9 and TRBJ2-5, reads DTGVSQNPRHKITKRGQNVTFRCDPISEHNRLYWYRQTLGQGPEFLTYFQNEAQLEKSRLLSDRFSAERPKGSFSTLEIQRTEQGDSAMYLCASSREDSQETQYFGPGTRLLVL.

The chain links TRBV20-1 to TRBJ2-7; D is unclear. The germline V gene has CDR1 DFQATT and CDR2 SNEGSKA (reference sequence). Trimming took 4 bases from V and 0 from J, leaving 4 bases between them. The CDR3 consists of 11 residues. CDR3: CSATFSYEQYF. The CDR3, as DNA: TGCAGTGCTACCTTCTCCTACGAGCAGTACTTC.

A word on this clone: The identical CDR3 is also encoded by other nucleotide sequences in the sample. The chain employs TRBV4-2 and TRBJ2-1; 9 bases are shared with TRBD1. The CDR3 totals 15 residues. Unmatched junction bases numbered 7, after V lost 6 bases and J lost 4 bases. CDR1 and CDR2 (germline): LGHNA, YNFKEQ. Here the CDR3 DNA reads TGTGCCAGCAGTCTTGGACAGGGGCCTTACAATGAGCAGTTCTTC. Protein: CASSLGQGPYNEQFF.

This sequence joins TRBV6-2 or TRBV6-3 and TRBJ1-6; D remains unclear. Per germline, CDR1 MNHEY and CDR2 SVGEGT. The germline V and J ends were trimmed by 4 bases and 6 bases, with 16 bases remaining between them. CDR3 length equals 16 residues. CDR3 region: CASSSHDTGSNSPLHF. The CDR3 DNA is TGTGCCAGCAGTTCCCACGATACGGGGTCTAATTCACCCCTCCACTTT.

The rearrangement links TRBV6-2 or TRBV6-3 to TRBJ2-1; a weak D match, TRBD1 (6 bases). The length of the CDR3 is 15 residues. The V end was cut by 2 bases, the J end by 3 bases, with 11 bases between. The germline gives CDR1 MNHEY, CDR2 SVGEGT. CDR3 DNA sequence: TGTGCCAGCAGTTACGCAGGGGCCGGCTACAATGAGCAGTTCTTC. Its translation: CASSYAGAGYNEQFF.

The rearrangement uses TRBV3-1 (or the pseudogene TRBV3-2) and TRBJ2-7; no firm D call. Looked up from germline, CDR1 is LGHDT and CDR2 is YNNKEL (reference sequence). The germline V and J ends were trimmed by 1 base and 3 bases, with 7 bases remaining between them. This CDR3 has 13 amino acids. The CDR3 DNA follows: TGTGCCAGCAGCCAAGGACTTAGCTACGAGCAGTACTTC. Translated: CASSQGLSYEQYF.

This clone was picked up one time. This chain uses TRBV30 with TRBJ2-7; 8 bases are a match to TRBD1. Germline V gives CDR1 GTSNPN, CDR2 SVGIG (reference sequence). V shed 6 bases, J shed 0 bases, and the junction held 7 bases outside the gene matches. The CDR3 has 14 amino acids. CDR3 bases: TGTGCCTGCACCGGACAGGGATACTCCTACGAGCAGTACTTC. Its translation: CACTGQGYSYEQYF.

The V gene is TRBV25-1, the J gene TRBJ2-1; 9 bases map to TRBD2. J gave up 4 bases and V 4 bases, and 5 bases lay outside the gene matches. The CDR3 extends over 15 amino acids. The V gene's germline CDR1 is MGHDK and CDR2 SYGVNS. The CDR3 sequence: CASSGAGGPYNEQFF. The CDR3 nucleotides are TGTGCCAGCAGTGGAGCGGGGGGCCCGTACAATGAGCAGTTCTTC.

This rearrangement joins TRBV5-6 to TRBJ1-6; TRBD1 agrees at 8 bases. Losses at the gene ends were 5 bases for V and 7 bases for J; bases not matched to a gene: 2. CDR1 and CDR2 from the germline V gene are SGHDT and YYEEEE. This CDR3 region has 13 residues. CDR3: CASRRTGNSPLHF. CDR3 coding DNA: TGTGCCAGCAGAAGGACAGGGAATTCACCCCTCCACTTT.

CDR3 loop: CASSQGRAGGNEQYF. DNA for the CDR3: TGTGCCAGCAGCCAAGGAAGAGCGGGAGGAAACGAGCAGTACTTC. The chain carries TRBV3-1 (or the pseudogene TRBV3-2) and TRBJ2-7; 9 bases line up with TRBD2. This CDR3 has 15 residues. J lost 5 bases, V lost 1 base, and 6 bases had no gene match. Germline CDR1 reads LGHDT; CDR2 reads YNNKEL (reference sequence).